Sequencing of this T cell receptor beta chain was carried out in a study of vaccination and CD4 T cells after COVID-19 (dated by TCRdb to between 2020 and 2023). Regarding the research as a whole: Every convalescent patient had a positive nasal swab PCR test for SARS-CoV-2, with mild disease in roughly nine patients and severe disease in one. In the convalescent cohort there were six males and four females, among whom were two Hispanic individuals, seven Caucasians, two Asians and one multiracial person. Participants got two doses of the Pfizer-BioNTech BNT162b2 vaccine (n=8) or two doses of the Moderna mRNA-1273 vaccine (n=2). Post-COVID blood samples were collected from convalescent patients a median of around 96 days after diagnosis, with a range of roughly 35 to 180 days. Post-vaccine blood samples were obtained a median of roughly 75 days after the second vaccine dose, with a range of roughly 14 to 241 days. The cultures were stimulated with overlapping spike peptide pools from SARS-CoV-2 and from the common cold coronaviruses HCoV-NL63, HCoV-OC43 and HCoV-229E. In control cultures, a CEFX viral epitope pool was used as positive control, an HIV-1 Nef peptide pool was used as negative control, or no peptide was added. In roughly nine COVID-19 convalescent patients and several infection-naive healthy vaccine recipients, the spike-specific CD4+ TCR repertoire before mRNA vaccination was compared with the repertoire after mRNA vaccination.

Overall study results and their limits: In convalescent patients, a median roughly 88% of post-vaccine SARS-CoV-2-reactive clones were detected only after vaccination, suggesting vaccine-specific priming. The median count of SARS-CoV-2-reactive clonotypes went up from around 21 after infection to about 40 after vaccination, although the change was not significant. In convalescent patients, nearly all vaccine-specific clones (304 of 307) were found to be mono-reactive for SARS-CoV-2 spike rather than cross-reactive with common cold coronaviruses. The study included relatively few convalescent patients and did not analyze early timepoints after natural infection.

CDR1 and CDR2 (DFQATT, SNEGSKA) derive from the germline V gene (reference sequence). From the cysteine up to the phenylalanine, the CDR3 has a length of 11 residues. Kept here is only the CDR3 DNA, which spans 33 bases and is read in frame from base 1. From V the trimming removes 5 bases and from J it removes 13 bases, while the gene matches leave 8 bases of the junction unaccounted for. Library preparation used PCR. DNA from cultured CD4+ T cells underwent TCR sequencing with the Oncomine TCR Beta short-read assay at the Johns Hopkins FTIC core. The QIAamp micro DNA kit was used to extract genomic DNA from the cultured CD4+ T cells. The Oncomine TCR Beta libraries from cultured CD4+ T cells were pooled using unique dual indexes and then sequenced on an Illumina iSeq 100. Per the source publication's procedure: Non-productive sequences were removed, and CDR3s not starting with C, not ending with F or W, or shorter than 7 amino acids were discarded. Antigen-specific clonotypes were identified using the MANAFEST web application through comparison of peptide-stimulated wells with reference and other culture wells. Positive clones required FDR below 0.05, an odds ratio above 5, and productive frequency above 0.1% in at least two of three replicate wells. Cross-reactive clonotypes were defined as significantly expanded in both SARS-CoV-2 spike wells and at least one common cold coronavirus spike condition. CDR3 homology was assessed with Levenshtein distances (stringdist) and unrooted phylogenetic trees (ape) in R version 3.6.1. The raw public reads went through TCRdb reprocessing: fastp at Q25, MiXCR clone calling, in-frame beta chains kept. Rows are unified per CDR3 protein, each entry keeping the most common DNA and genes. Here the V and J calls rest on TCRdb's processing, not on the authors' analysis. In this sample the table shows a few thousand distinct CDR3 sequences, approximately 70% of which occur a single time. The top ten clones comprise under 30% of the sample.

The treatment or condition label on this specimen signifies: approximately 10-day PBMC culture with coronavirus spike peptide pools or control peptides (ViraFEST assay). The ViraFEST assay was used in the study, in which antigen-specific T cells were expanded with peptide pools and expanded clonotypes were subsequently identified by TCR sequencing. Positive SARS-CoV-2 PCR tests in the convalescent patients dated from March to December 2020, before Alpha, Beta and Delta variants emerged in the United States. Approximately 2.1 million PBMCs per well were cultured in IMDM with approximately 5.2% human AB serum and 8 to 10 IU/ml IL-2, plus 10 ug/ml peptide pools. Half of the culture medium was replaced with fresh IL-2-containing medium on days 3 and 7. After around 11 days of culture, CD4+ T cells were isolated by negative selection using the EasySep CD4+ T cell isolation kit. Ficoll-Paque Plus gradient centrifugation was used to isolate PBMCs from whole blood, and the isolated PBMCs were then either used fresh or cryopreserved at -140C. Each culture condition was generally run in triplicate wells.

This clonotype is medium-sized (0.01 to 0.1%) in its sample. The specificity of this receptor is unknown. The sample holds no much larger clone one base away, and base qualities are not on file. The TCR was taken from a human donor who had recovered from COVID-19. The chain is encoded by TRBV20-1 joined to TRBJ1-5; TRBD1 aligns with 7 central bases. Sequenced material: CD4+ T cells from blood, cultured in vitro. This receptor carries the CDR3 CSAGLDRVQHF. Read as DNA, the sequence is TGCAGTGCTGGTCTAGACAGGGTGCAGCATTTT.